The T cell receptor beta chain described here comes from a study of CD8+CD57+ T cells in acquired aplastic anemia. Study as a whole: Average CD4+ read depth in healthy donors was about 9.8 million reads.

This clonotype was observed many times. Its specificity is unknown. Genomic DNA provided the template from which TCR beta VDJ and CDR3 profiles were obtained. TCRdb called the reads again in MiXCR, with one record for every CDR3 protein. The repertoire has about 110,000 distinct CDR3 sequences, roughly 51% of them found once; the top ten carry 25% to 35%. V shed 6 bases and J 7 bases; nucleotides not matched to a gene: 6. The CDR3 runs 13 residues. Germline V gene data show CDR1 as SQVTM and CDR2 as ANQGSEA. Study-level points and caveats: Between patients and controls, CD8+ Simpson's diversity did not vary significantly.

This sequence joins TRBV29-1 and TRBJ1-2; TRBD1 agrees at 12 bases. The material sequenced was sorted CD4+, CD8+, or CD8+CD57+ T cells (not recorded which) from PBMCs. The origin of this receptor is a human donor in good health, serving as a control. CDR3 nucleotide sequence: TGCAGCGTCCAGGGACAGGGGGCGATTGGCTACACCTTC. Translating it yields CSVQGQGAIGYTF.